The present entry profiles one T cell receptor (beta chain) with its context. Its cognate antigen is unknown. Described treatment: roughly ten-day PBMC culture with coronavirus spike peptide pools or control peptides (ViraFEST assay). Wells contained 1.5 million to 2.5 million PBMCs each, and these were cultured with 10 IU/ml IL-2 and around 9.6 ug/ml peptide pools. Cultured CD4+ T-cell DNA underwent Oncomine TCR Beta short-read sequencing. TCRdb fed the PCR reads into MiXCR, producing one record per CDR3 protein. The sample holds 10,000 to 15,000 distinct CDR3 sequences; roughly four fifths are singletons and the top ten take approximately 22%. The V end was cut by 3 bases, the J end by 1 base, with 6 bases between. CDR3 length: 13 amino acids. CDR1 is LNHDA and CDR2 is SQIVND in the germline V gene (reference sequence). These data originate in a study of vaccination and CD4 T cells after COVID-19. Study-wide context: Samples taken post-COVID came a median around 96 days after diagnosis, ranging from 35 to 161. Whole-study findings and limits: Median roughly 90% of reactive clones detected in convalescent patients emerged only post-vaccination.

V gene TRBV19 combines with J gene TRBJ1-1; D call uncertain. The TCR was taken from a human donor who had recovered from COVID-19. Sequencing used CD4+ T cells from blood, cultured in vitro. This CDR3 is CASSIMPNTEAFF. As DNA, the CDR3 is TGTGCCAGTAGTATTATGCCGAACACTGAAGCTTTCTTT.